This TCR beta chain was sequenced for a study of high-grade serous ovarian cancer treatment subgroups. The germline V gene encodes CDR1 SGHTA and CDR2 FQGNSA. The CDR3 covers 15 residues. V was trimmed by 4 bases and J by 6 bases, leaving 15 bases between them. The table came from immunoSEQ multiplex PCR; TCRdb's copy has only in-frame clones and leaves some out. The repertoire consists of some 4,200 clones, with about 78% occurring once and the leading ten covering around 8%. Tumor samples were taken before definitive surgery or chemotherapy. The sample taken for sequencing was tumor tissue. The rearrangement uses TRBV7-2 and TRBJ1-4; D unclear. The source is a human donor with high-grade serous ovarian cancer. The CDR3 is CASSSRTGKDEKLFF. The DNA for the CDR3 is TGTGCCAGCAGCTCCCGGACTGGGAAAGATGAAAAACTGTTTTTT.